The text below deals with one T cell receptor beta chain. Its antigen is unidentified. The sample originates from a study of cytomegalovirus exposure and HLA in healthy donors. The study's findings and limits: Near-uniform donor sequencing depth was presumed by presence/absence analyses. Analysis was carried out at a later point, and it linked a missense DCLRE1C variant to TCR beta V- and J-gene trimming. Later work found most CMV-associated TCR beta chains apparently HLA-restricted.

V was shortened by 2 bases and J by 5 bases, with 13 bases between the two germline ends. This CDR3 is 15 amino acids long. Germline values: CDR1 SGHDT, CDR2 YYEEEE. Whereas donors were nominally healthy upon sampling, unrecorded immune exposures were probable. A multiplex PCR was run with 60 Vbeta primers and 13 Jbeta primers. Profiling relied on immunoSEQ multiplex PCR, and the TCRdb table lists in-frame clones only, not all of them. The sample carries a few hundred thousand clones, about 93% recorded once. The specimen was PBMCs. The rearrangement joins TRBV5-6 to TRBJ2-2; perhaps TRBD1 as D (6 bases). The TCR comes from a girl aged 2 to 9 in good health and CMV-seronegative. CDR3 nucleotide sequence: TGTGCCAGCAGCTTCGCCAGGGGTTTGACCGGGGAGCTGTTTTTT. Translating it yields CASSFARGLTGELFF.